The 21 T cell receptor beta chains given below trace back to one sample, sequenced in a study of somatic mutations in cytotoxic T cells in rheumatoid arthritis. Clones were sequenced by immunoSEQ multiplex PCR, and TCRdb holds only the in-frame ones, with some missing. The sample includes about 23,000 clones, 65% to 85% seen only once; the top ten take roughly 3.8%. What was sequenced was CD8+ T cells sorted from blood. These TCRs come from an adult with rheumatoid arthritis.

This clone showed up just a few times. The J gene is TRBJ2-1, the V gene TRBV19, with a weak D call TRBD1 (6 bases). This CDR3 has 13 amino acids. Germline V CDR1 and CDR2: LNHDA, SQIVND (reference sequence). Trimming left V 6 bases short and J 8 bases short, with 14 bases between. CDR3 region: CASSSDRFHEQFF. Written as DNA, the CDR3 is TGTGCCAGTAGCAGCGACAGGTTCCATGAGCAGTTCTTC.

This chain joins TRBV27 and TRBJ1-2; TRBD1 matches 7 bases. The CDR3 totals 14 residues. CDR1 is MNHEY and CDR2 is SMNVEV in the germline V gene (reference sequence). Trimming took 3 bases from V and 6 from J; bases not matched to a gene: 7. DNA for the CDR3: TGTGCCAGCAGTTTTACCAGGGGACAGAATGGCTACACCTTC. Its translation: CASSFTRGQNGYTF.

This clone came up a few times. The chain couples TRBV4-1 to TRBJ1-1; tentatively, D is TRBD1 (5 bases). From germline, CDR1 is MGHRA and CDR2 YSYEKL. The V gene lost 6 bases and the J gene lost 5 bases, with 13 bases spanning the gap. This CDR3 has 13 residues. CDR3 coding DNA: TGCGCCAGCAGGGAGGGTCGGGGGACTGAAGCTTTCTTT. It is translated as CASREGRGTEAFF.

The chain combines TRBV11-2 with TRBJ1-1, with D possibly TRBD1 on 5 matching bases. Germline-derived CDR1 and CDR2 are SGHAT and FQNNGV. Trimming removed 5 bases from V and 5 bases from J, with 18 bases in between. The CDR3 covers 15 residues. The CDR3 DNA follows: TGTGCCAGCAGCCGGGACCTGAGGGGTGGGACTGAAGCTTTCTTT. Protein sequence: CASSRDLRGGTEAFF.

This clone rates as medium-sized. CDR3 protein: CASSVGQGSYNEQFF. The CDR3, as DNA: TGTGCCAGCAGTGTGGGTCAGGGCTCCTACAATGAGCAGTTCTTC. The V and J genes are TRBV6-1 and TRBJ2-1; TRBD1 is a possible D gene (5 bases). Germline-derived CDR1 and CDR2 are MNHNS and SASEGT. V was shortened by 4 bases and J by 0 bases, with 10 bases between the two germline ends. CDR3 length: 15 amino acids.

The sample holds one count of this clone. This chain connects TRBV4-3 to TRBJ1-1, with D uncertain. The length of the CDR3 is 15 residues. V dropped 0 bases and J dropped 2 bases, with 10 bases sitting between them. Germline CDR1 LGHNA, CDR2 YSLEER. CDR3 nucleotides: TGCGCCAGCAGCCAAGAGATCGGGTTTAACACTGAAGCTTTCTTT. Its protein product is CASSQEIGFNTEAFF.

V usage is TRBV10-3 and J usage is TRBJ1-6; possibly TRBD1 for D (5 bases). Germline V gene lookup returns CDR1 ENHRY and CDR2 SYGVKD. The CDR3 sequence is 15 residues long. V lost 5 bases and J lost 3, with 11 bases in between. As DNA, the CDR3 is TGTGCCATCAGTCCCTCAGGGAACTATAATTCACCCCTCCACTTT. It yields the protein CAISPSGNYNSPLHF.

The chain couples TRBV4-1 to TRBJ2-3; D call uncertain. Germline V gene data show CDR1 as MGHRA and CDR2 as YSYEKL. Trimming took off 1 base at V and 2 bases at J, with 4 bases between the two ends. The CDR3 is made up of 13 amino acids. In DNA form, the CDR3 reads TGCGCCAGCAGCCAAGCCTCCACAGATACGCAGTATTTT. It codes for CASSQASTDTQYF.

This chain uses TRBV4-2 with TRBJ2-7, with 13 bases that match TRBD2. This CDR3 region has 16 residues. CDR1 is LGHNA, CDR2 YNFKEQ, per germline. V lost 3 bases to trimming and J lost 2 bases; unmatched junction nucleotides: 4. CDR3: CASSQGTSGDPYEQYF. CDR3 nucleotide sequence: TGTGCCAGCAGCCAGGGGACTAGCGGGGACCCCTACGAGCAGTACTTC.

The chain has TRBV5-1 and TRBJ2-7, with unresolved D. Looked up from germline, CDR1 is SGHRS and CDR2 is YFSETQ. This CDR3 has 13 amino acids. The V and J ends lost 1 base and 0 bases respectively, with 5 bases between them. This CDR3 reads CASSLIPSYEQYF. As DNA, the CDR3 is TGCGCCAGCAGCTTGATTCCCTCCTACGAGCAGTACTTC.

The V gene is TRBV2, the J gene TRBJ2-7; 8 bases align to TRBD2. The CDR3 is 13 residues long. The trim removed 6 bases at V and 3 bases at J, leaving 4 bases unmatched. Germline CDR1 SNHLY, CDR2 FYNNEI. The CDR3: CASRGGGSYEQYF. The CDR3 bases are TGTGCCAGCAGAGGCGGGGGGAGCTACGAGCAGTACTTC.

The J gene is TRBJ1-1, the V gene TRBV7-2, with D possibly being TRBD1 (6 bases). The ends were cut back, 7 bases at V and 6 bases at J, with 27 bases in the middle. Germline V gene data show CDR1 as SGHTA and CDR2 as FQGNSA. This CDR3 comprises 17 residues. The DNA of the CDR3 is TGTGCCAGCAACACCGAGGGACACATAATTCCCCAATCTGAAGCTTTCTTT. Amino acids: CASNTEGHIIPQSEAFF.

The gene calls are TRBV6-1 and TRBJ2-5; 7 nucleotides match TRBD1. The germline gives CDR1 MNHNS, CDR2 SASEGT. J gave up 4 bases and V 0 bases, and 8 bases lay outside the gene matches. The CDR3 has 16 residues. Here the CDR3 reads CASSEAKGAGRETQYF. The CDR3 DNA reads TGTGCCAGCAGTGAAGCGAAGGGGGCGGGTCGAGAGACCCAGTACTTC.

The rearrangement joins TRBV9 to TRBJ2-3, with TRBD2 matching 8 bases. The J segment lost 2 bases and the V segment lost 3 bases, leaving 5 bases of the junction unmatched. Looked up from germline, CDR1 is SGDLS and CDR2 is YYNGEE. The CDR3 runs to 15 residues. The CDR3 reads CASSDGSGDTDTQYF. As DNA, the CDR3 is TGTGCCAGCAGCGACGGTAGCGGGGACACAGATACGCAGTATTTT.

This clone came up a few times. CDR3 in DNA: TGTGCCAGCAGCCGAAGTCAGGCCCAGGTTGAAGCTTTCTTT. Translating gives CASSRSQAQVEAFF. This chain uses TRBV5-4 with TRBJ1-1; D not resolved. The CDR3 contains 14 residues. From germline, CDR1 is SGHNT and CDR2 YYREEE (reference sequence). With 4 bases removed from V and 7 bases from J, the gap between germline ends came to 17 bases.

The DNA of the CDR3 is TGTGCCAGCAGCCCTCTACGGACAGGGGGCGCCATCTATGGCTACACCTTC. Translated, it gives CASSPLRTGGAIYGYTF. The genes are TRBV5-6 and TRBJ1-2; 11 nucleotides agree with TRBD1. The CDR3 consists of 17 residues. Trimming cost V 4 bases and J 4 bases; bases outside gene matches: 12. Germline V gives CDR1 SGHDT, CDR2 YYEEEE.

The CDR3 coding sequence is TGTGCCAGCAGCGGGCGACCCTTTGACACAGATACGCAGTATTTT. Protein product: CASSGRPFDTDTQYF. The chain has TRBV7-2 and TRBJ2-3; no reliable D call. Trimming cost V 5 bases and J 2 bases, with 14 bases left between them. The CDR3 loop spans 15 amino acids. Germline CDR1 is SGHTA and CDR2 is FQGNSA.

The chain combines TRBV7-3 with TRBJ2-3; perhaps TRBD1 as D (6 bases). CDR3 length: 17 amino acids. CDR1 is SGHTA, CDR2 FQGTGA, per germline. The ends were cut back, 2 bases at V and 0 bases at J, with 15 bases in the middle. The CDR3 region is CASSLGQGITSTDTQYF. The CDR3 DNA follows: TGTGCCAGCAGCTTAGGTCAGGGGATCACTAGCACAGATACGCAGTATTTT.

The chain is built from TRBV11-2 and TRBJ1-3; D might be TRBD1 (6 bases). The V and J ends lost 5 bases and 2 bases respectively, with 19 bases between them. Germline-derived CDR1 and CDR2 are SGHAT and FQNNGV. The CDR3 totals 17 residues. The CDR3 is CASSPFQRGHPGNTIYF. The DNA for the CDR3 is TGTGCCAGCAGCCCGTTCCAACGGGGACACCCTGGAAACACCATATATTTT. Using reference TRBV11-2 and TRBJ1-3 for the parts outside the CDR3, the full variable domain is EAGVAQSPRYKIIEKRQSVAFWCNPISGHATLYWYQQILGQGPKLLIQFQNNGVVDDSQLPKDRFSAERLKGVDSTLKIQPAKLEDSAVYLCASSPFQRGHPGNTIYFGEGSWLTVV.

The chain has TRBV7-3 and TRBJ2-3; 11 bases are shared with TRBD2. Germline CDR1 reads SGHTA; CDR2 reads FQGTGA. The CDR3 has 17 residues. The trim removed 1 base at V and 6 bases at J, leaving 9 bases unmatched. The chain's CDR3 is CASSLIGSGGGPDTQYF. In nucleotides, the CDR3 is TGTGCCAGCAGCTTAATTGGTAGCGGGGGGGGTCCGGATACGCAGTATTTT.

This chain's CDR3 is CASTPGTEAYEQYF. The CDR3 nucleotides read TGTGCCAGCACCCCCGGGACAGAAGCCTACGAGCAGTACTTC. The rearrangement uses TRBV6-1 and TRBJ2-7; 7 bases are a match to TRBD1. CDR1 and CDR2 from the germline V gene are MNHNS and SASEGT. V trimming: 7 bases; J trimming: 2 bases; junction bases outside the gene matches: 8. The CDR3 length is 14 residues.